Presented here are 24 T cell receptor beta chains from one specimen sequenced in a study of cytomegalovirus exposure and HLA in healthy donors. Use of 60 Vbeta and 13 Jbeta primers characterized the PCR. This table comes from immunoSEQ multiplex PCR, and its TCRdb copy is limited to in-frame clones, with some not included. The sample consists of about 200,000 clones, approximately 79% of them appearing once. Input material: PBMCs. Receptors originate from a girl aged 2-10 years in good health and CMV-seronegative.

The chain employs TRBV4-1 and TRBJ2-4, with 7 bases identical to TRBD2. Losses at the gene ends were 1 base for V and 7 bases for J; bases not matched to a gene: 7. The germline V gene encodes CDR1 MGHRA and CDR2 YSYEKL. CDR3 length: 15 residues. The CDR3 coding sequence is TGCGCCAGCAGCCAAGTGGGCGGGGGTGGGAACATTCAGTACTTC. Amino acids: CASSQVGGGGNIQYF.

The chain combines TRBV6-1 with TRBJ2-3; D unclear. The CDR3 consists of 12 residues. Between the trimmed V and J ends, which lost 9 bases and 3 bases, there was a span of 10 bases. The germline V gene has CDR1 MNHNS and CDR2 SASEGT. CDR3 region: CASQFGTDTQYF. CDR3 nucleotides: TGTGCCAGTCAGTTCGGGACAGATACGCAGTATTTT.

CDR3 protein: CASSLVGGANTFGYTF. In DNA, the CDR3 is TGTGCCAGCAGCTTGGTGGGGGGTGCGAACACTTTTGGCTACACCTTC. The chain is built from TRBV5-4 and TRBJ1-2, with D possibly TRBD1 on 5 matching bases. CDR3 size: 16 residues. Germline V gene sequence: CDR1 SGHNT, CDR2 YYREEE (reference sequence). V lost 0 bases to trimming and J lost 7 bases, with 19 bases between them.

J is TRBJ2-2 and V is TRBV10-3, with D unresolved. The CDR3 totals 18 residues. Germline CDR1 is ENHRY and CDR2 is SYGVKD. V gave up 0 bases and J gave up 0 bases, with 14 bases separating them. The CDR3 nucleotides read TGTGCCATCAGTGAGTCCCGGGTATCCTACGCGAACACCGGGGAGCTGTTTTTT. Translating it yields CAISESRVSYANTGELFF.

This clone was observed a handful of times. CDR3 region: CAWTRDYTGELFF. The CDR3 DNA follows: TGTGCCTGGACCCGCGACTACACCGGGGAGCTGTTTTTT. The chain employs TRBV30 and TRBJ2-2; D unresolved. Trimming pared 4 bases from V and 3 bases from J, leaving 9 bases between. Germline V CDR1 and CDR2: GTSNPN, SVGIG (reference sequence). The CDR3 length is 13 residues.

The V gene is TRBV5-1, the J gene TRBJ1-2, with 8 bases aligning to TRBD1. CDR3 size: 13 residues. The germline CDR1 and CDR2 sequences are SGHRS and YFSETQ. V trimming: 4 bases; J trimming: 5 bases; junction bases outside the gene matches: 4. The CDR3 region is CASSAGQVYGYTF. The CDR3 DNA reads TGCGCCAGCAGCGCGGGACAGGTGTATGGCTACACCTTC.

The rearrangement links TRBV5-4 to TRBJ2-5; 10 bases are a match to TRBD1. The V and J ends lost 3 bases and 5 bases, in that order; junction bases with no gene match: 7. Germline assignment: CDR1 SGHNT and CDR2 YYREEE (reference sequence). The CDR3 totals 15 residues. The CDR3 DNA follows: TGTGCCAGCAGCTCAAGACAGGGGGCATGGGAGACCCAGTACTTC. It is translated as CASSSRQGAWETQYF. Variable domain in full (rest from reference TRBV5-4 and TRBJ2-5): ETGVTQSPTHLIKTRGQQVTLRCSSQSGHNTVSWYQQALGQGPQFIFQYYREEENGRGNFPPRFSGLQFPNYSSELNVNALELDDSALYLCASSSRQGAWETQYFGPGTRLLVL.

V gene TRBV6-6 combines with J gene TRBJ1-6; D ambiguous. The germline V and J ends were trimmed by 2 bases and 7 bases, with 9 bases remaining between them. Germline values: CDR1 MNHNY, CDR2 SVGAGI (reference sequence). CDR3 length: 14 residues. The DNA of the CDR3 is TGTGCCAGCAGTTACAGGGAGTCCAATTCACCCCTCCACTTT. Translated, it gives CASSYRESNSPLHF.

The rearrangement links TRBV5-1 to TRBJ2-2, with TRBD1 matching over 7 bases. The CDR3 has 15 residues. J lost 4 bases, V lost 3 bases, and 6 bases had no gene match. From germline, CDR1 is SGHRS and CDR2 YFSETQ. The CDR3 loop is CASSSNWDSTGELFF. The CDR3 DNA is TGCGCCAGCAGCTCTAACTGGGACAGCACCGGGGAGCTGTTTTTT.

V and J are TRBV2 and TRBJ2-7; D is perhaps TRBD2 (6 bases). Germline CDR1 SNHLY, CDR2 FYNNEI. Trimming took 1 base from V and 4 from J, leaving 8 bases between them. The CDR3 contains 13 residues. The chain's CDR3 is CASSEVSGYEQYF. CDR3 DNA: TGTGCCAGCAGTGAAGTCAGCGGGTACGAGCAGTACTTC.

Only one count was recorded for this clone. This chain joins TRBV27 and TRBJ2-7, with 10 bases matching TRBD2. This CDR3 region has 17 residues. V shed 5 bases and J 3 bases; nucleotides not matched to a gene: 13. Germline lookup yields CDR1 MNHEY and CDR2 SMNVEV (reference sequence). The CDR3 bases are TGTGCCAGCAGTCGAACATATCTACTAGCGGGGTTCTACGAGCAGTACTTC. This translates into CASSRTYLLAGFYEQYF.

The chain joins TRBV6-5 to TRBJ2-7, with 7 nucleotides matching TRBD1. J gave up 1 base and V 2 bases, and 2 bases lay outside the gene matches. Germline values: CDR1 MNHEY, CDR2 SVGAGI. The CDR3 spans 14 residues. Here the CDR3 reads CASSYPGQSYEQYF. The DNA for the CDR3 is TGTGCCAGCAGTTACCCGGGACAGTCCTACGAGCAGTACTTC.

DNA of the CDR3: TGTGCCAGTTCGGGACAGGAAAACATTCAGTACTTC. This codes for CASSGQENIQYF. This rearrangement joins TRBV2 to TRBJ2-4; 8 bases match TRBD1. Germline CDR1 is SNHLY and CDR2 is FYNNEI. After removal of 9 bases from V and 5 bases from J, the junction contained 3 bases not matched to a gene. The CDR3 consists of 12 residues.

In its sample, this clone was seen a few times. The chain has TRBV10-1 and TRBJ1-1, with D maybe TRBD1 (6 bases). V lost 5 bases, J lost 1 base, and 8 bases lay in between. CDR3 length: 13 residues. Germline-derived CDR1 and CDR2 are WNHNN and SYGVQD (reference sequence). The CDR3 DNA reads as TGCGCCAGCAGTCAACAGGGGAACACTGAAGCTTTCTTT. Amino acids: CASSQQGNTEAFF.

This clone was counted a single time. The chain employs TRBV18 and TRBJ2-3, with D perhaps matching TRBD1 (6 bases). This CDR3 is built from 13 residues. The germline V gene encodes CDR1 KGHSH and CDR2 LQKENI. V was clipped by 3 bases and J by 5 bases, with 9 bases between them. The CDR3 here is CASSPGAIDTQYF. For the CDR3, the DNA is TGTGCCAGCTCACCGGGGGCAATAGATACGCAGTATTTT.

J is TRBJ2-3 and V is TRBV5-4; D gene ambiguous. CDR3 length: 14 residues. Trimming shortened V by 3 bases and J by 5 bases, and 13 bases separated the two germline ends. Germline V gene data show CDR1 as SGHNT and CDR2 as YYREEE (reference sequence). The CDR3 DNA is TGTGCCAGCAGCTCCAGGATCCTGGGAGATACGCAGTATTTT. This translates into CASSSRILGDTQYF.

V gene TRBV19 combines with J gene TRBJ2-2, with 11 bases lining up with TRBD2. Germline V CDR1 and CDR2: LNHDA, SQIVND (reference sequence). Unmatched junction bases numbered 7, after V lost 2 bases and J lost 8 bases. This CDR3 spans 16 amino acids. The CDR3 region is CASSIPTSGGWGELFF. In DNA form, the CDR3 reads TGTGCCAGTAGTATACCAACTAGCGGGGGATGGGGGGAGCTGTTTTTT.

The CDR3 loop reads CASSLTGTGGLKYSGNTIYF. CDR3 DNA: TGTGCCAGCTCACTAACCGGGACAGGGGGCCTAAAATACTCTGGAAACACCATATATTTT. The V call is TRBV18, the J call TRBJ1-3; 12 positions match TRBD1. The CDR3 has 20 amino acids. CDR1 is KGHSH and CDR2 is LQKENI in the germline V gene. V shed 4 bases and J 0 bases; nucleotides not matched to a gene: 13.

This clone was observed once. The gene calls are TRBV7-6 and TRBJ2-2, with unresolved D. Germline CDR1 is SGHVS and CDR2 is FNYEAQ. V gave up 7 bases and J gave up 0 bases, with 3 bases separating them. The CDR3 covers 12 residues. CDR3 residues: CASNTNTGELFF. Written as DNA, the CDR3 is TGTGCCAGCAATACGAACACCGGGGAGCTGTTTTTT.

The genes are TRBV5-6 and TRBJ1-1; possible D gene TRBD1, 6 bases. Trimming took 3 bases from V and 5 from J, leaving 14 bases between them. The CDR3 consists of 14 residues. In germline, CDR1 is SGHDT, CDR2 YYEEEE. The CDR3 region is CASSSGVVETEAFF. The CDR3 region has the DNA TGTGCCAGCAGCTCAGGGGTGGTTGAGACTGAAGCTTTCTTT.

This clone came up a few times. This chain connects TRBV18 to TRBJ1-1, with 9 positions matching TRBD1. The V gene's germline CDR1 is KGHSH and CDR2 LQKENI. V was clipped by 6 bases and J by 1 base; unmatched bases: 3. The CDR3 loop spans 14 amino acids. CDR3 residues: CASSRTGENTEAFF. CDR3 DNA sequence: TGTGCCAGCTCTAGGACAGGGGAGAACACTGAAGCTTTCTTT.

V and J are TRBV6-4 and TRBJ2-3; TRBD2 aligns across 12 bases. Losses at the gene ends were 7 bases for V and 6 bases for J; bases not matched to a gene: 11. Germline values: CDR1 MRHNA, CDR2 SNTAGT. The CDR3 runs 16 residues. The CDR3 region has the DNA TGTGCCAGCACCCCGCACCCAGGACTAGCGGGGGATACGCAGTATTTT. Translation: CASTPHPGLAGDTQYF.

This clone showed up just once. The chain links TRBV6-1 to TRBJ1-1, with 7 bases lining up with TRBD1. Germline CDR1 and CDR2: MNHNS and SASEGT. This CDR3 is built from 13 residues. With V trimmed by 10 bases and J by 4 bases, 9 bases remained unmatched. CDR3 protein: CATRQGGSTEAFF. The CDR3 region has the DNA TGTGCCACCAGGCAGGGGGGAAGCACTGAAGCTTTCTTT.

This chain connects TRBV5-4 to TRBJ2-4; the match to TRBD2 covers 10 bases. This CDR3 has 19 residues. The V segment lost 1 base and the J segment 1 base; nucleotides outside the gene matches: 11. Germline V gives CDR1 SGHNT, CDR2 YYREEE (reference sequence). CDR3 DNA: TGTGCCAGCAGCTTGAAAGCGGGAGGGCGAGTGAGGGCCAAAAACATTCAGTACTTC. Protein product: CASSLKAGGRVRAKNIQYF.